This T cell receptor beta chain was identified during a study of early T cells in non-severe SARS-CoV-2 infection (dated by TCRdb to about 2021). For context, the study as a whole: Bulk RNA from unsorted whole blood was used for TCR sequencing, so alpha and beta chains could not be paired. Findings and caveats that apply to the study as a whole: Matching against VDJdb was skewed toward anti-spike CD8 responses, likely underestimated virus-specific expansions, and missed private and CD4 specificities.

Library preparation used 5' RACE. Data came from a NextSeq 500. To correct for sequencing error and PCR bias, the TCR library protocol tagged individual cDNA molecules with unique molecular identifiers. Both TCR alpha and beta chains were sequenced, and tight co-correlation was observed between alpha and beta sequence abundances in each sample. The authors' pipeline ran thus. Decombinator V4 was used to perform V gene, J gene and CDR3 annotation of TCR sequences. Expanded TCRs were defined as changing significantly between any two time points under a Poisson model with p below 0.0001. TCR abundances were normalised to the total number of TCRs sequenced per sample and expressed as counts per million. MAIT TCRs were defined by TRAV1-2 paired with TRAJ12, TRAJ20 or TRAJ33, and iNKT TCRs by TRAV10 paired with TRAJ18. VDJdb, accessed on 1 November 2021, was searched for TCRs annotated for CMV, EBV and SARS-CoV-2, and TCRs annotated for more than one antigen were excluded. The public reads were reprocessed in TCRdb via fastp at Q25 and MiXCR, keeping in-frame beta chains. Records with the same CDR3 protein are collapsed into one entry carrying the most frequent genes and DNA. The V and J calls and clone size come from TCRdb's table, not from the authors' own analysis. This sample lists 75,000 to 80,000 distinct CDR3 sequences; about 11% were detected once. The ten largest clones take up about 12% of the sample.

Set within a cohort of healthcare workers in London, UK, this nested case-control study involved weekly PCR testing of nasopharyngeal swabs along with blood sampling. Between 23 and 31 March 2020, the week of the UK lockdown, healthcare workers were enrolled and then followed up weekly for as long as 16 weeks. Reading the germline V gene gives CDR1 SGHRS and CDR2 YFSETQ. Reading from cysteine to phenylalanine, the CDR3 counts 14 amino acids. The DNA shown is the 42-base CDR3, in frame from base 1. A distance of 11 bases separates the germline ends of V and J, which lose 0 bases and 4 bases respectively. This clonotype turned up a few times. The clone's antigen remains unknown. The input lacks base qualities; no much larger clone sits a single base away.

The sequence derives from an adult who was a healthcare worker with PCR-confirmed SARS-CoV-2 infection or an uninfected control (not recorded which). Here the sequenced sample was whole blood, taken at baseline. The chain is made from TRBV5-1 and TRBJ2-7; matching of 6 bases hints at TRBD2 as the D gene. For the CDR3, the sequence is CASSLAGVSYEQYF. The DNA is TGCGCCAGCAGCTTGGCGGGGGTCTCGTACGAGCAGTACTTC.